The present entry profiles one T cell receptor (beta chain) with its context. Individuals aged roughly 18 to 100 years were recruited from approximately 24 US areas. This sample is drawn from a study of blood T cell repertoires in COVID-19. CDR1 and CDR2 (germline): KGHDR, SFDVKD. Trimming at V came to 7 bases and at J to 3 bases, leaving 5 bases not matched to a gene. The CDR3 spans 15 residues. Using immunoSEQ multiplex PCR, the repertoire was profiled, and TCRdb retains in-frame clones only, with some absent. The sample includes some 390,000 clones, approximately 90% of them seen just once. Material for sequencing was PBMCs or T cells enriched from blood (not recorded which). This receptor was identified in a young man who had recovered from COVID-19. The rearrangement joins TRBV24-1 to TRBJ1-5, with 10 positions matching TRBD1. The CDR3 DNA reads TGTGCCACCAGCCAGGGACAGGGGATCAATCAGCCCCAGCATTTT. Amino acid sequence: CATSQGQGINQPQHF.